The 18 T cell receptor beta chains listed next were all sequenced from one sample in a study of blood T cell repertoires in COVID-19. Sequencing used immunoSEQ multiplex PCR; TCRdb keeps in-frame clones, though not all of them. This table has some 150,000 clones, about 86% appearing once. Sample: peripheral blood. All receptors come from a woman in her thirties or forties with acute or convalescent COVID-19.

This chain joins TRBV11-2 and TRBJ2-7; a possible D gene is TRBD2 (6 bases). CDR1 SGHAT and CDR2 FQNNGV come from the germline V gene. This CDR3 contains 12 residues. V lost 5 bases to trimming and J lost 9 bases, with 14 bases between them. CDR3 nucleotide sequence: TGTGCCAGCAGCACTAGCCGGGACGGGCAGTACTTC. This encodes CASSTSRDGQYF.

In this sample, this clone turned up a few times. In DNA form, the CDR3 reads TGTGCCAGCAGTTCGCTACGGACAGGCTCCACCGAGCAGTACTTC. The encoded protein is CASSSLRTGSTEQYF. V gene TRBV6-2 or TRBV6-3 combines with J gene TRBJ2-7; 7 nucleotides align to TRBD1. This CDR3 region has 15 residues. Germline V gene sequence: CDR1 MNHEY, CDR2 SVGEGT. V lost 4 bases to trimming and J lost 6 bases; unmatched junction nucleotides: 12.

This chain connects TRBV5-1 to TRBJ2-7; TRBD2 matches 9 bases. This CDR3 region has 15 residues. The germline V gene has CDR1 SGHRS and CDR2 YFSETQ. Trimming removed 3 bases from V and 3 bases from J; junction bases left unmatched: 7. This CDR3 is CASSSYGRGGYEQYF. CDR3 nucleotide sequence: TGCGCCAGCAGCTCCTACGGGCGGGGGGGCTACGAGCAGTACTTC.

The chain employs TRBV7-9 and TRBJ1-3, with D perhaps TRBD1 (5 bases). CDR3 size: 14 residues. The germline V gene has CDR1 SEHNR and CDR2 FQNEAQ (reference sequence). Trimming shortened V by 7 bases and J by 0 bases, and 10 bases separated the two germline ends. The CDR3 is CASNADSSGNTIYF. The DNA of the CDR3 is TGTGCCAGCAATGCCGACAGCTCTGGAAACACCATATATTTT.

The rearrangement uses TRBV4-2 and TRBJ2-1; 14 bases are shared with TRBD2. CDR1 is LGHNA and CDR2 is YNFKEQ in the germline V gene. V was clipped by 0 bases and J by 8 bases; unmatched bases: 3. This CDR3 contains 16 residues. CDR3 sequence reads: CASSQEAGLAGDEQFF. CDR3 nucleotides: TGTGCCAGCAGCCAAGAAGCGGGACTAGCGGGAGATGAGCAGTTCTTC.

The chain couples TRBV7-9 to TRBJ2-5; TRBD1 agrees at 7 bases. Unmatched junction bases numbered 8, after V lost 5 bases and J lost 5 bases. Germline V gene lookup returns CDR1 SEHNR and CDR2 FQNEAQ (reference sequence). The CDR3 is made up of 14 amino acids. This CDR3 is CASSPKGQRETQYF. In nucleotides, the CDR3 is TGTGCCAGCAGCCCCAAGGGACAGAGGGAGACCCAGTACTTC.

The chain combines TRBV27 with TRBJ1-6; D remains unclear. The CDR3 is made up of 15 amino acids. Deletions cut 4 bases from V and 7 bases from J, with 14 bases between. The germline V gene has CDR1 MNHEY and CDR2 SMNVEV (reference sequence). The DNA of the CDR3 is TGTGCCAGCAGTTGGCAGGTGAACGGAAATTCACCCCTCCACTTT. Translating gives CASSWQVNGNSPLHF.

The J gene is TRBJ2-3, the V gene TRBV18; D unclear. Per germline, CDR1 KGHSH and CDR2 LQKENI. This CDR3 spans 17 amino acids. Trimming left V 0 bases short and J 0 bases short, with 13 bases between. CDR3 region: CASSPPRLSTSTDTQYF. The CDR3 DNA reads TGTGCCAGCTCACCACCTAGACTCTCAACTAGCACAGATACGCAGTATTTT. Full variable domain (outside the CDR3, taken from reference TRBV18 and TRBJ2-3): NAGVMQNPRHLVRRRGQEARLRCSPMKGHSHVYWYRQLPEEGLKFMVYLQKENIIDESGMPKERFSAEFPKEGPSILRIQQVVRGDSAAYFCASSPPRLSTSTDTQYFGPGTRLTVL.

The CDR3 loop is CASSNRRTDTEAFF. CDR3 DNA: TGTGCCAGCAGTAACAGGAGAACTGACACTGAAGCTTTCTTT. V gene TRBV6-5 combines with J gene TRBJ1-1; D may be TRBD1 (5 bases). The CDR3 spans 14 residues. V was cut by 5 bases and J by 3 bases, with 13 bases left in between. The germline CDR1 and CDR2 sequences are MNHEY and SVGAGI.

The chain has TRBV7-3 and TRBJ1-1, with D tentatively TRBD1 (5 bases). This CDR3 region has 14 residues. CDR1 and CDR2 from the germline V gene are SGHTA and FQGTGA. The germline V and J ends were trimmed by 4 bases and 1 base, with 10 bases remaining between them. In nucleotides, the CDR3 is TGTGCCAGCAGCTGGGGGGAGACGAACACTGAAGCTTTCTTT. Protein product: CASSWGETNTEAFF. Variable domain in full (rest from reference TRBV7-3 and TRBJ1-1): GAGVSQTPSNKVTEKGKYVELRCDPISGHTALYWYRQSLGQGPEFLIYFQGTGAADDSGLPNDRFFAVRPEGSVSTLKIQRTERGDSAVYLCASSWGETNTEAFFGQGTRLTVV.

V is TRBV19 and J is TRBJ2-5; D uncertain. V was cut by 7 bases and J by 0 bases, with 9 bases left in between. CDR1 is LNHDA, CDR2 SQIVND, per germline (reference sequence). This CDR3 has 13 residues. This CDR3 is CASKWSNQETQYF. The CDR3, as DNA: TGTGCCAGTAAATGGTCTAACCAAGAGACCCAGTACTTC. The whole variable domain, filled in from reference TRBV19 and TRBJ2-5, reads DGGITQSPKYLFRKEGQNVTLSCEQNLNHDAMYWYRQDPGQGLRLIYYSQIVNDFQKGDIAEGYSVSREKKESFPLTVTSAQKNPTAFYLCASKWSNQETQYFGPGTRLLVL.

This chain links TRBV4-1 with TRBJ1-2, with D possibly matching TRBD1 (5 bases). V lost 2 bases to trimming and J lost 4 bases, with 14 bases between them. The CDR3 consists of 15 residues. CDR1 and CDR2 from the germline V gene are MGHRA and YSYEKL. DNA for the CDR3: TGCGCCAGCAGCCAACCCGACAGACCAACCTATGGCTACACCTTC. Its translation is CASSQPDRPTYGYTF.

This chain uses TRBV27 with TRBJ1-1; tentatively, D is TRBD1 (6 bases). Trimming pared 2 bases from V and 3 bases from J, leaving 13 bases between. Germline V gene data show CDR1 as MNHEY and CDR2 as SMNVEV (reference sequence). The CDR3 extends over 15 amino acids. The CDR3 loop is CASSLAGVGYTEAFF. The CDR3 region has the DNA TGTGCCAGCAGTTTAGCAGGGGTCGGGTACACTGAAGCTTTCTTT.

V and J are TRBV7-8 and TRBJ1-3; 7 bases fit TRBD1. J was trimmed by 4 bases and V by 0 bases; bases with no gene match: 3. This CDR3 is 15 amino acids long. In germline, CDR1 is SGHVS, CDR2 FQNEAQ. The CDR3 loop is CASSLATGRGNTIYF. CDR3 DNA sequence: TGTGCCAGCAGCTTAGCGACAGGGAGAGGAAACACCATATATTTT. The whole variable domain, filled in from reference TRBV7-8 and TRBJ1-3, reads GAGVSQSPRYKVAKRGQDVALRCDPISGHVSLFWYQQALGQGPEFLTYFQNEAQLDKSGLPSDRFFAERPEGSVSTLKIQRTQQEDSAVYLCASSLATGRGNTIYFGEGSWLTVV.

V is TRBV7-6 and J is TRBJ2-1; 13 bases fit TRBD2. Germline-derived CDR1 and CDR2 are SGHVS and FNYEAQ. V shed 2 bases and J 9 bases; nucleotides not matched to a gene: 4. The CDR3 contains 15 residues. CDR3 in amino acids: CASSLPGLAGTEQFF. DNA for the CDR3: TGTGCCAGCAGCTTACCGGGACTAGCGGGAACTGAGCAGTTCTTC.

The CDR3 nucleotides are TGTGCCAGCAGTTATTCCAAGAGGGAGCCAGGGGGGAACACCGGGGAGCTGTTTTTT. This translates into CASSYSKREPGGNTGELFF. The chain is built from TRBV6-9 and TRBJ2-2, with TRBD1 matching 7 bases. The germline V gene encodes CDR1 MNHGY and CDR2 SVAAGI. Trimming removed 0 bases from V and 1 base from J; junction bases left unmatched: 11. CDR3 size: 19 residues.

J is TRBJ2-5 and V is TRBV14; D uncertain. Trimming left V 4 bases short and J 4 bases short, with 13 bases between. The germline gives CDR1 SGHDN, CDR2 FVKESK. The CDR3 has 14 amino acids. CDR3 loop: CASSPSAVRETQYF. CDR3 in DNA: TGTGCCAGCAGCCCCTCCGCAGTTCGAGAGACCCAGTACTTC.

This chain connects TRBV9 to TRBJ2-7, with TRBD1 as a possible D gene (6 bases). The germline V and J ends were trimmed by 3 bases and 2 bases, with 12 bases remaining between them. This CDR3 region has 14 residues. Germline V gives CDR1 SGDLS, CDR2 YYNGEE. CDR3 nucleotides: TGTGCCAGCAGCGCACACGGACAGACCTACGAGCAGTACTTC. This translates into CASSAHGQTYEQYF. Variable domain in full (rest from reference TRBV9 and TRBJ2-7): DSGVTQTPKHLITATGQRVTLRCSPRSGDLSVYWYQQSLDQGLQFLIQYYNGEERAKGNILERFSAQQFPDLHSELNLSSLELGDSALYFCASSAHGQTYEQYFGPGTRLTVT.